Following are 22 T cell receptor beta chains from one sample sequenced in a study of shared clonotypes between healthy human individuals. CD45RO-negative, CCR7-selected cells formed the naive CD8 fraction, which excluded terminally differentiated effector memory CD45RA+ cells. Data came from immunoSEQ multiplex PCR; TCRdb stores just in-frame clones and leaves some out. Here the sample spans 2 million to 2.5 million clones, roughly 95% being singletons. The sample taken for sequencing was naive CD8+ T cells sorted from blood. The source of these receptors is a man younger than 35 in good health.

V gene TRBV11-2 combines with J gene TRBJ2-1; 9 nucleotides align to TRBD2. This CDR3 region has 16 residues. Germline CDR1 SGHAT, CDR2 FQNNGV. With V trimmed by 2 bases and J by 6 bases, 8 bases remained unmatched. CDR3 nucleotides: TGTGCCAGCAGCTTAATGGCGGGAGGGAGTCTCAATGAGCAGTTCTTC. It encodes CASSLMAGGSLNEQFF.

This chain uses TRBV5-4 with TRBJ2-1; D could derive from TRBD1 or TRBD2 (6 bases each). The germline CDR1 and CDR2 sequences are SGHNT and YYREEE (reference sequence). Trimming removed 5 bases from V and 7 bases from J, with 16 bases in between. This CDR3 is built from 14 residues. The chain's CDR3 is CASSAETGGNEQFF. CDR3 DNA: TGTGCCAGCAGTGCTGAGACAGGAGGGAATGAGCAGTTCTTC.

The rearrangement links TRBV13 to TRBJ1-2, with a weak D call TRBD1 (5 bases). The CDR3 totals 13 residues. V shed 6 bases and J shed 4 bases, with 12 bases lying between them. Germline lookup yields CDR1 PRHDT and CDR2 FYEKMQ (reference sequence). The CDR3 bases are TGTGCCAGCAGAGAATGGACAAGCTATGGCTACACCTTC. It encodes CASREWTSYGYTF.

The chain carries TRBV28 and TRBJ2-7; D is ambiguous. Per the germline V gene, CDR1 is MDHEN and CDR2 is SYDVKM. The ends were cut back, 2 bases at V and 3 bases at J, with 8 bases in the middle. This CDR3 is 13 amino acids long. The chain's CDR3 is CASSLGPYYEQYF. CDR3 in DNA: TGTGCCAGCAGTTTAGGCCCTTACTACGAGCAGTACTTC.

The J gene is TRBJ2-1, the V gene TRBV28; 7 bases fit TRBD1. V trimming: 5 bases; J trimming: 8 bases; junction bases outside the gene matches: 9. Per the germline V gene, CDR1 is MDHEN and CDR2 is SYDVKM. The CDR3 sequence is 14 residues long. The CDR3 nucleotides read TGTGCCAGCAGTAGTGACAGGGTTCAGTATGAGCAGTTCTTC. Its protein product is CASSSDRVQYEQFF.

This clone was picked up a small number of times. The CDR3 is CASSLVQGINEQYF. The CDR3 DNA follows: TGCGCCAGCAGCTTAGTACAGGGTATCAACGAGCAGTACTTC. V and J are TRBV5-1 and TRBJ2-5; possibly TRBD1 for D (6 bases). The J call could be wrong; TRBJ2-7 is a better fit for the DNA end. The length of the CDR3 is 14 residues. CDR1 is SGHRS and CDR2 is YFSETQ in the germline V gene.

The rearrangement links TRBV2 to TRBJ1-1, with 11 bases lining up with TRBD1. Germline CDR1 SNHLY, CDR2 FYNNEI. The V gene end was trimmed by 6 bases and the J gene end by 4 bases; junction bases not matched to a gene: 4. This CDR3 comprises 14 residues. CDR3 protein: CASSVGQGVTEAFF. The CDR3 DNA follows: TGTGCCAGCAGCGTGGGACAGGGGGTCACTGAAGCTTTCTTT.

This sequence joins TRBV28 and TRBJ2-7, with 8 bases identical to TRBD1. Losses at the gene ends were 4 bases for V and 0 bases for J; bases not matched to a gene: 14. The CDR3 has 18 residues. Germline CDR1 and CDR2: MDHEN and SYDVKM. The CDR3 protein is CASSSQRRTGTTSYEQYF. CDR3 nucleotides: TGTGCCAGCAGTTCACAACGACGGACAGGGACAACCTCCTACGAGCAGTACTTC.

The chain uses TRBV13 and TRBJ1-6; D not certain. Per germline, CDR1 PRHDT and CDR2 FYEKMQ (reference sequence). CDR3 size: 12 residues. V was cut by 5 bases and J by 14 bases, with 13 bases left in between. CDR3 sequence (DNA): TGTGCCAGCAGCGCGGACGTTAACTCCCTCCACTTT. Translation: CASSADVNSLHF.

The rearrangement links TRBV30 to TRBJ2-3, with TRBD1 matching 8 bases. The CDR3 spans 18 residues. V lost 0 bases and J lost 6; bases outside the gene matches: 17. The germline V gene has CDR1 GTSNPN and CDR2 SVGIG (reference sequence). Here the CDR3 DNA reads TGTGCCTGGAGTGTATTGGGACCCCTCTCAGGGGGCAGGGATACGCAGTATTTT. This gives the protein CAWSVLGPLSGGRDTQYF.

The chain links TRBV27 to TRBJ2-3, with 7 nucleotides matching TRBD2. The trim removed 5 bases at V and 13 bases at J, leaving 15 bases unmatched. This CDR3 has 14 amino acids. Germline CDR1 reads MNHEY; CDR2 reads SMNVEV (reference sequence). DNA for the CDR3: TGTGCCAGCAGTCCGACGGGGGAGGGGTCAAGGAAGTATTTT. It specifies CASSPTGEGSRKYF.

The genes are TRBV7-8 and TRBJ2-7, with 10 bases that match TRBD1. V dropped 5 bases and J dropped 8; count of bases not matched to a gene: 9. The germline gives CDR1 SGHVS, CDR2 FQNEAQ. The CDR3 has 14 amino acids. In nucleotides, the CDR3 is TGTGCCAGCAGCCCAGACAGGGGGCCCATCCAGCAGTACTTC. It codes for CASSPDRGPIQQYF.

A note on this clone: Other DNA sequences in this sample translate to the same CDR3. Written as DNA, the CDR3 is TGTGCCAGCAGCTTAACCAGTCCTGAAGCTTTCTTT. This encodes CASSLTSPEAFF. The chain is built from TRBV7-9 and TRBJ1-1; D remains ambiguous. This CDR3 has 12 amino acids. V gave up 2 bases and J gave up 6 bases, with 7 bases separating them. Germline V CDR1 and CDR2: SEHNR, FQNEAQ (reference sequence). The variable domain in full, with the rest retrieved from reference TRBV7-9 and TRBJ1-1, is DTGVSQNPRHKITKRGQNVTFRCDPISEHNRLYWYRQTLGQGPEFLTYFQNEAQLEKSRLLSDRFSAERPKGSFSTLEIQRTEQGDSAMYLCASSLTSPEAFFGQGTRLTVV.

The V gene is TRBV4-3, the J gene TRBJ2-3; no clear D. This CDR3 spans 17 amino acids. Looked up from germline, CDR1 is LGHNA and CDR2 is YSLEER. V lost 0 bases to trimming and J lost 2 bases, with 15 bases between them. The CDR3 DNA reads TGCGCCAGCAGCCAAGATCATAGGTTCCAGGACACAGATACGCAGTATTTT. This gives the protein CASSQDHRFQDTDTQYF.

This chain joins TRBV28 and TRBJ1-5; TRBD1 aligns across 7 bases. The V segment lost 1 base and the J segment 5 bases; nucleotides outside the gene matches: 5. The CDR3 totals 15 residues. The germline CDR1 and CDR2 sequences are MDHEN and SYDVKM. The CDR3 is CASSLYRGKDQPQHF. Here the CDR3 DNA reads TGTGCCAGCAGTTTATACAGGGGAAAGGATCAGCCCCAGCATTTT.

This chain links TRBV5-6 with TRBJ2-7; D is perhaps TRBD1 (5 bases). Germline V CDR1 and CDR2: SGHDT, YYEEEE. V was cut by 7 bases and J by 1 base, with 15 bases left in between. This CDR3 comprises 14 residues. In DNA, the CDR3 is TGTGCCAGCGCTATGGGTCCAGGGTCCTACGAGCAGTACTTC. Amino acids: CASAMGPGSYEQYF.

V is TRBV6-5 and J is TRBJ2-3; 7 nucleotides line up with TRBD2. V lost 4 bases to trimming and J lost 5 bases; unmatched junction nucleotides: 0. The CDR3 loop spans 12 amino acids. Germline CDR1 MNHEY, CDR2 SVGAGI. In DNA form, the CDR3 reads TGTGCCAGCAGTTCGGGGGGAGATACGCAGTATTTT. Its protein is CASSSGGDTQYF.

This clone was seen a single time. Other DNA sequences within the sample encode an identical CDR3. This chain joins TRBV28 and TRBJ2-3; no reliable D call. Germline CDR1 is MDHEN and CDR2 is SYDVKM. The CDR3 is 14 amino acids. The ends were cut back, 3 bases at V and 0 bases at J, with 7 bases in the middle. In DNA form, the CDR3 reads TGTGCCAGCAGTTTGATAACTAGCACAGATACGCAGTATTTT. It codes for CASSLITSTDTQYF. Combining the CDR3 with reference TRBV28 and TRBJ2-3 gives the whole variable domain DVKVTQSSRYLVKRTGEKVFLECVQDMDHENMFWYRQDPGLGLRLIYFSYDVKMKEKGDIPEGYSVSREKKERFSLILESASTNQTSMYLCASSLITSTDTQYFGPGTRLTVL.

The chain recombines TRBV10-2 with TRBJ2-7; TRBD1 matches 7 bases. The junction had 13 bases not matched to a gene; V was cut back by 5 bases and J by 6 bases. CDR1 is WSHSY and CDR2 is SAAADI in the germline V gene. The CDR3 covers 15 residues. This CDR3 reads CASSLTGATGIEQYF. For the CDR3, the DNA is TGCGCCAGCAGTCTCACAGGGGCCACGGGGATCGAGCAGTACTTC.

The genes are TRBV5-1 and TRBJ2-7; the D gene is possibly TRBD2 (6 bases). V gave up 5 bases and J gave up 1 base, with 16 bases separating them. Germline V lookup: CDR1 SGHRS, CDR2 YFSETQ. The CDR3 sequence is 15 residues long. The CDR3 reads CASSPRGERSYEQYF. For the CDR3, the DNA is TGCGCCAGCAGTCCTCGCGGGGAGAGGTCCTACGAGCAGTACTTC.

The sample holds one count of this clone. The chain carries TRBV5-6 and TRBJ2-3; 7 bases fit TRBD2. After removal of 2 bases from V and 7 bases from J, the junction contained 10 bases not matched to a gene. The CDR3 extends over 15 amino acids. Germline lookup yields CDR1 SGHDT and CDR2 YYEEEE. The CDR3 DNA reads TGTGCCAGCAGCTTCGTCCGGGGGGTGCCATATACGCAGTATTTT. The encoded protein is CASSFVRGVPYTQYF.

V gene TRBV4-1 combines with J gene TRBJ2-1; 8 bases align to TRBD2. The V segment lost 3 bases and the J segment 1 base; nucleotides outside the gene matches: 8. CDR1 and CDR2 from the germline V gene are MGHRA and YSYEKL. This CDR3 comprises 17 residues. As DNA, the CDR3 is TGCGCCAGCAGCCACCCGGCCAGCGGGGGTTCCTACAATGAGCAGTTCTTC. Residues: CASSHPASGGSYNEQFF.